This T cell receptor (beta chain) is drawn from a study of cytomegalovirus exposure and HLA in healthy donors. Whole-study context: Around 81% of 350 to 400 genotyped donors fell in the Caucasian-associated ancestry cluster.

Primers: 60 Vbeta forward and 13 Jbeta reverse. Assay used: immunoSEQ multiplex PCR; TCRdb lists only in-frame clones, some missing. This table holds approximately 190,000 clones, roughly 84% found once. This clone was detected once. The antigen remains unidentified. Overall study findings and caveats: Among TCR beta chains, those listed as cytomegalovirus-associated numbered fewer than 200.

These donors counted as nominally healthy when sampled, but unrecorded immune exposures were likely. This clonotype originated in a woman aged 50 to 65 in good health and CMV-seropositive. The specimen sequenced was PBMCs.

The CDR3 is CASIRAVRSPLHF. CDR3 nucleotide sequence: TGTGCCAGCATCAGGGCAGTTCGTTCACCCCTCCACTTT. The chain employs TRBV2 and TRBJ1-6, with a tentative D call TRBD1 (5 bases). The V and J ends lost 7 bases and 9 bases respectively, with 13 bases between them. This CDR3 comprises 13 residues. Germline assignment: CDR1 SNHLY and CDR2 FYNNEI.